The T cell receptor (beta chain) described here comes from a study of cytomegalovirus exposure and HLA in healthy donors. Study-wide points: A later analysis showed that HLA-associated TCR beta chains had undergone more clonal expansion than equally common others.

On this clone itself: Antigen unknown.

Germline V CDR1 and CDR2: SGDLS, YYNGEE. The CDR3 spans 15 residues. Trimming at V came to 4 bases and at J to 8 bases, leaving 11 bases not matched to a gene. Primers included in the PCR were 60 Vbeta and 13 Jbeta primers. Clones were read by immunoSEQ multiplex PCR, and TCRdb kept only the in-frame ones, dropping some. Its listing shows over 40,000 clones. The source of this sequence is a man in his thirties or forties in good health and CMV-seronegative. The sample comprised PBMCs. J is TRBJ2-2 and V is TRBV9; 7 nucleotides line up with TRBD1. The CDR3 here is CASSRRERGLGELFF. CDR3 in DNA: TGTGCCAGCAGCCGACGGGAAAGGGGGCTTGGGGAGCTGTTTTTT.